The clone carrying this T cell receptor beta chain came up many times. Via MiXCR, TCRdb re-called the RT-PCR reads, giving one row per CDR3 protein. Of more than 550,000 distinct CDR3 sequences in the sample, around 14% were seen once. The sequence was obtained from a female donor in good health, serving as a healthy control. The sequencing input was memory CD4+ T cells from blood.

This CDR3 is CASSLGGSGADTQYF. CDR3 DNA: TGTGCCAGCAGCTTAGGCGGATCAGGGGCAGATACGCAGTATTTT. The V gene is TRBV7-2, the J gene TRBJ2-3; D possibly corresponds to TRBD1 (6 bases). CDR3 length: 15 amino acids. V gave up 1 base and J gave up 4 bases, with 12 bases separating them. Germline lookup yields CDR1 SGHTA and CDR2 FQGNSA.